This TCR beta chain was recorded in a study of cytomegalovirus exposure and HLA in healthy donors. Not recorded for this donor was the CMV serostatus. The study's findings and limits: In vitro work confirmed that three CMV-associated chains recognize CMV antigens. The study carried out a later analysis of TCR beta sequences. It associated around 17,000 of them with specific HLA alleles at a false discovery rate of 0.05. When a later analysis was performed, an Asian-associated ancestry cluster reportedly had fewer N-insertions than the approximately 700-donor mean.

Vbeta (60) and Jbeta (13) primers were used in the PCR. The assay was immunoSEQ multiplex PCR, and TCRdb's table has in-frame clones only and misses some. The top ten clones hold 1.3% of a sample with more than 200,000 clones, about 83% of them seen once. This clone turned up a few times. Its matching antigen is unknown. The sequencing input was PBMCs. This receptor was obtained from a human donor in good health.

The CDR3 nucleotides are TGCGCCAGCAGCTTGGCCAGCGGGACCACCTACGAGCAGTACTTC. Translating gives CASSLASGTTYEQYF. The chain links TRBV5-1 to TRBJ2-7; 7 nucleotides agree with TRBD2. The length of the CDR3 is 15 residues. Germline V gene lookup returns CDR1 SGHRS and CDR2 YFSETQ. Trimming cost V 0 bases and J 2 bases; bases outside gene matches: 5. Supplemented by reference TRBV5-1 and TRBJ2-7, the full variable domain reads KAGVTQTPRYLIKTRGQQVTLSCSPISGHRSVSWYQQTPGQGLQFLFEYFSETQRNKGNFPGRFSGRQFSNSRSEMNVSTLELGDSALYLCASSLASGTTYEQYFGPGTRLTVT.